What follows are 23 T cell receptor beta chains derived from one specimen sequenced in a study of human T cells and chemical hapten exposure. TCRdb re-analysed the RACE reads in MiXCR, keeping a single row per CDR3 protein. The sample has under 40,000 distinct CDR3 sequences, 9% to 12% seen once. Time point indicated: pre-sensitization, week 0. As for treatment: therapeutic diphenylcyclopropenone sensitization with weekly scalp DPC. From whole blood left unfractionated, total RNA was extracted. Here the sequenced sample was whole blood, taken in connection with sensitization to the hapten diphenylcyclopropenone (DPC). Source of these receptors: a man aged 45-65 years with alopecia areata. Some clones in this sample may be carry-over from other donors' samples.

This clonotype was recorded many times. V and J are TRBV20-1 and TRBJ2-1, with TRBD2 matching over 14 bases. The CDR3 sequence is 20 residues long. Germline CDR1 and CDR2: DFQATT and SNEGSKA (reference sequence). V lost 2 bases to trimming and J lost 0 bases; unmatched junction nucleotides: 12. The CDR3: CSARKPGLAGVISSYNEQFF. The CDR3 DNA follows: TGCAGTGCTAGAAAGCCGGGACTAGCGGGAGTCATCAGCTCCTACAATGAGCAGTTCTTC.

Many counts were recorded for this clonotype. The genes are TRBV6-2 or TRBV6-3 and TRBJ2-7; 8 positions match TRBD1. J gave up 2 bases and V 4 bases, and 4 bases lay outside the gene matches. Germline-derived CDR1 and CDR2 are MNHEY and SVGEGT. The CDR3 has 14 residues. CDR3 sequence (DNA): TGTGCCAGCAGTTCCCGGACAGGGACCTACGAGCAGTACTTC. Amino acids: CASSSRTGTYEQYF.

This clonotype was counted at least ten times. The gene calls are TRBV18 and TRBJ2-1; TRBD2 matches 8 bases. Trimming at V came to 0 bases and at J to 5 bases, leaving 6 bases not matched to a gene. Germline values: CDR1 KGHSH, CDR2 LQKENI. This CDR3 region has 16 residues. The DNA of the CDR3 is TGTGCCAGCTCACCACCTAGCGGGATGCACGACAATGAGCAGTTCTTC. Translating it yields CASSPPSGMHDNEQFF. The whole variable domain, remainder taken from reference TRBV18 and TRBJ2-1, is NAGVMQNPRHLVRRRGQEARLRCSPMKGHSHVYWYRQLPEEGLKFMVYLQKENIIDESGMPKERFSAEFPKEGPSILRIQQVVRGDSAAYFCASSPPSGMHDNEQFFGPGTRLTVL.

This clonotype was recorded many times. V and J are TRBV4-1 and TRBJ2-3, with TRBD1 matching 10 bases. Germline V CDR1 and CDR2: MGHRA, YSYEKL. This CDR3 region has 15 residues. V shed 2 bases, J shed 3 bases, and the junction held 2 bases outside the gene matches. The CDR3, as DNA: TGCGCCAGCAGCCAATCGGGACAGGGGACAGATACGCAGTATTTT. Translated: CASSQSGQGTDTQYF.

This clonotype was seen many times. V usage is TRBV15 and J usage is TRBJ2-1; 12 nucleotides match TRBD2. V shed 1 base, J shed 11 bases, and the junction held 9 bases outside the gene matches. CDR3 length equals 16 residues. Germline-derived CDR1 and CDR2 are LNHNV and YYDKDF (reference sequence). CDR3 residues: CATSRVPRLAGDQQFF. In DNA, the CDR3 is TGTGCCACCAGCAGAGTACCGAGACTAGCGGGAGATCAGCAGTTCTTC.

This chain uses TRBV28 with TRBJ1-5; D is undetermined. CDR3 length equals 13 residues. Trimming took off 7 bases at V and 4 bases at J, with 11 bases between the two ends. In germline, CDR1 is MDHEN, CDR2 SYDVKM. The CDR3 region has the DNA TGTGCCAGCATGTGGACTCCTAATCAGCCCCAGCATTTT. Translated: CASMWTPNQPQHF.

This clonotype was observed at least ten times. The V gene is TRBV29-1, the J gene TRBJ2-3; D perhaps matches TRBD2 (6 bases). The germline V gene encodes CDR1 SQVTM and CDR2 ANQGSEA. The CDR3 sequence is 15 residues long. Between the trimmed V and J ends, which lost 0 bases and 14 bases, there was a span of 24 bases. The chain's CDR3 is CSVEDPNGGVRRGYF. As DNA, the CDR3 is TGCAGCGTTGAAGATCCAAATGGCGGGGTAAGGCGAGGGTATTTT.

The chain is built from TRBV25-1 and TRBJ2-5, with TRBD1 as a possible D gene (5 bases). The CDR3 has 14 residues. Between the trimmed V and J ends, which lost 1 base and 5 bases, there was a span of 11 bases. CDR1 MGHDK and CDR2 SYGVNS come from the germline V gene. CDR3 in amino acids: CASSESVGVETQYF. CDR3 coding DNA: TGTGCCAGCAGTGAATCAGTAGGGGTGGAGACCCAGTACTTC.

This chain connects TRBV4-1 to TRBJ2-1; D possibly corresponds to TRBD2 (5 bases). Germline CDR1 and CDR2: MGHRA and YSYEKL. This CDR3 spans 14 amino acids. V was cut by 3 bases and J by 6 bases, with 12 bases left in between. The CDR3 DNA is TGCGCCAGCAGCCAGAGCCCCACTAGCAATGAGCAGTTCTTC. It specifies CASSQSPTSNEQFF.

The J gene is TRBJ2-3, the V gene TRBV4-1; TRBD2 aligns across 10 bases. The trim removed 3 bases at V and 4 bases at J, leaving 16 bases unmatched. The V gene's germline CDR1 is MGHRA and CDR2 YSYEKL. CDR3 length: 19 residues. CDR3 sequence reads: CASSHDPGLAIERADTQYF. The CDR3 DNA reads as TGCGCCAGCAGCCATGACCCGGGACTAGCGATCGAGCGGGCAGATACGCAGTATTTT.

The chain joins TRBV21-1 to TRBJ1-3; TRBD1 was called by the table and not checked on the DNA. TRBV21-1 constitutes a pseudogene. CDR3 length equals 14 residues. CDR3 DNA sequence: TGTGCCGGGACAGGCTGTCCCTCTGGAAACACCATATATTTT. As protein: CAGTGCPSGNTIYF.

This clonotype occurred many times. V is TRBV18 and J is TRBJ1-3; D perhaps matches TRBD1 (5 bases). Germline CDR1 and CDR2: KGHSH and LQKENI. Trimming removed 1 base at V and 1 base at J, with 14 bases between. The CDR3 is 17 residues long. As DNA, the CDR3 is TGTGCCAGCTCACCACAGGGGCGCGGAGGATCTGGAAACACCATATATTTT. This sequence encodes CASSPQGRGGSGNTIYF.

V gene TRBV6-2 or TRBV6-3 combines with J gene TRBJ2-1, with D perhaps TRBD2 (7 bases). V lost 4 bases to trimming and J lost 9 bases, with 16 bases between them. The germline gives CDR1 MNHEY, CDR2 SVGEGT. The CDR3 sequence is 14 residues long. CDR3: CASSLAGAGSEQFF. The CDR3, as DNA: TGTGCCAGCAGTTTGGCGGGGGCCGGGAGTGAGCAGTTCTTC.

This clonotype showed up many times. The V and J genes are TRBV28 and TRBJ1-4; D not certain. V was cut by 3 bases and J by 5 bases, with 16 bases left in between. The CDR3 contains 16 residues. The germline V gene has CDR1 MDHEN and CDR2 SYDVKM. As DNA, the CDR3 is TGTGCCAGCAGTTTGGGCCAAGTTCTATCAAATGAAAAACTGTTTTTT. This gives the protein CASSLGQVLSNEKLFF.

This clonotype came up a few times. This chain links TRBV28 with TRBJ1-4; D is unresolved. CDR3 length: 13 residues. V was shortened by 2 bases and J by 10 bases, with 11 bases between the two germline ends. Germline-derived CDR1 and CDR2 are MDHEN and SYDVKM. CDR3 DNA: TGTGCCAGCAGTTTAAGCGGTACGGGAAAACTGTTTTTT. Encoded protein: CASSLSGTGKLFF.

This clonotype was counted only a few times. The rearrangement joins TRBV28 to TRBJ2-1, with D perhaps being TRBD1 or TRBD2 (5 bases each). Germline assignment: CDR1 MDHEN and CDR2 SYDVKM. The CDR3 loop spans 14 amino acids. The V end lost 5 bases, the J end lost 9 bases, and 17 bases lay between the germline ends. The CDR3 DNA reads TGTGCCAGCAGTCTGGACACGGTGAGGGGTGAGCAGTTCTTC. Translation: CASSLDTVRGEQFF.

This clonotype was recorded at least ten times. The chain recombines TRBV10-2 with TRBJ1-1, with 7 bases that match TRBD1. Losses at the gene ends were 7 bases for V and 9 bases for J; bases not matched to a gene: 8. CDR1 and CDR2 (germline): WSHSY, SAAADI. The CDR3 length is 12 residues. This chain's CDR3 is CASIAATGQAFF. In DNA, the CDR3 is TGCGCCAGCATCGCTGCGACAGGGCAAGCTTTCTTT.

This clonotype was counted a few times. This chain joins TRBV4-1 and TRBJ2-3; tentatively, D is TRBD1 (5 bases). CDR1 and CDR2 from the germline V gene are MGHRA and YSYEKL. V was shortened by 1 base and J by 13 bases, with 12 bases between the two germline ends. The CDR3 covers 12 residues. The DNA for the CDR3 is TGCGCCAGCAGCCAAGCAGGGCCCCACAAGTATTTT. As protein: CASSQAGPHKYF.

This clonotype has a handful of counts. The J gene is TRBJ2-3, the V gene TRBV9; D possibly corresponds to TRBD2 (6 bases). CDR1 and CDR2 from the germline V gene are SGDLS and YYNGEE. The V gene lost 7 bases and the J gene lost 0 bases, with 12 bases spanning the gap. The CDR3 sequence is 14 residues long. The CDR3 nucleotides are TGTGCCAGCCGTGTAGCGGATAGCACAGATACGCAGTATTTT. Its protein is CASRVADSTDTQYF. Full variable domain (remainder filled in from reference TRBV9 and TRBJ2-3): DSGVTQTPKHLITATGQRVTLRCSPRSGDLSVYWYQQSLDQGLQFLIQYYNGEERAKGNILERFSAQQFPDLHSELNLSSLELGDSALYFCASRVADSTDTQYFGPGTRLTVL.

The rearrangement links TRBV2 to TRBJ2-1; D gene uncertain. Germline CDR1 reads SNHLY; CDR2 reads FYNNEI. The ends were cut back, 6 bases at V and 0 bases at J, with 9 bases in the middle. The CDR3 is 14 residues long. The CDR3 coding sequence is TGTGCCAGCAGGACGAGTAGCTCCTACAATGAGCAGTTCTTC. Protein product: CASRTSSSYNEQFF.

The chain is built from TRBV5-1 and TRBJ2-2; no firm D call. Germline-derived CDR1 and CDR2 are SGHRS and YFSETQ. Trimming left V 7 bases short and J 4 bases short, with 11 bases between. This CDR3 is 13 amino acids long. In DNA, the CDR3 is TGCGCCAGCGGCCCCCGAGTCACCGGGGAGCTGTTTTTT. It yields the protein CASGPRVTGELFF.

In its sample, this clonotype was seen many times. The chain uses TRBV6-5 and TRBJ1-5; 7 nucleotides line up with TRBD1. In germline, CDR1 is MNHEY, CDR2 SVGAGI. Losses at the gene ends were 6 bases for V and 6 bases for J; bases not matched to a gene: 5. The CDR3 spans 13 residues. This CDR3 reads CASSDQGGQPQHF. In DNA, the CDR3 is TGTGCCAGCAGCGATCAGGGGGGTCAGCCCCAGCATTTT.

CDR3 DNA sequence: TGCGCCAGCAGCCAGGCCGGGACTGGACTCACAGATACGCAGTATTTT. Its translation is CASSQAGTGLTDTQYF. V usage is TRBV4-1 and J usage is TRBJ2-3; TRBD2 is a possible D gene (6 bases). The germline V gene encodes CDR1 MGHRA and CDR2 YSYEKL. V lost 3 bases to trimming and J lost 2 bases, with 15 bases between them. The CDR3 is 16 residues long.